This TCR beta chain is from a study of cytomegalovirus exposure and HLA in healthy donors. Broader study findings: With high specificity and sensitivity, the classifier reportedly diagnosed cytomegalovirus status. Many donors shared some public TCRs, even though most TCR sequences were rare.

As for this clone: Its antigen is still unknown.

The PCR contained 60 Vbeta and 13 Jbeta primers. Only in-frame clones appear in the TCRdb table, and some are missing; sequencing was by immunoSEQ multiplex PCR. Seen here are fewer than 250,000 clones, approximately 82% observed once, and the top ten hold about 0.63%. The sample was PBMCs. The TCR was taken from a man aged 18-30 years in good health and CMV-seronegative.

The CDR3, as DNA: TGCGCCAGCAGCTCTGGACTAGCGGGAGATCTCGATGAGCAGTTCTTC. The encoded protein is CASSSGLAGDLDEQFF. The genes are TRBV5-1 and TRBJ2-1; TRBD2 agrees at 13 bases. V lost 3 bases, J lost 8 bases, and 8 bases stayed unmatched. The germline V gene encodes CDR1 SGHRS and CDR2 YFSETQ. The CDR3 covers 16 residues.